This TCR beta chain was identified in a study of tumor T cells in aggressive B-cell lymphoma. TCRdb keeps only in-frame clones here, not all; method: immunoSEQ multiplex PCR. This table has 2,000 to 2,500 clones, under 95% appearing once. This CDR3 has 13 amino acids. From germline, CDR1 is LNHNV and CDR2 YYDKDF (reference sequence). Trimming stripped 1 base from V and 5 bases from J, with 8 bases between. Specimen: tumor tissue. The TCR was taken from an adult with diffuse large B cell lymphoma. J is TRBJ1-1 and V is TRBV15; the D is unclear. The CDR3 reads CATSRGGGTEAFF. DNA of the CDR3: TGTGCCACCAGCAGAGGAGGAGGGACTGAAGCTTTCTTT.